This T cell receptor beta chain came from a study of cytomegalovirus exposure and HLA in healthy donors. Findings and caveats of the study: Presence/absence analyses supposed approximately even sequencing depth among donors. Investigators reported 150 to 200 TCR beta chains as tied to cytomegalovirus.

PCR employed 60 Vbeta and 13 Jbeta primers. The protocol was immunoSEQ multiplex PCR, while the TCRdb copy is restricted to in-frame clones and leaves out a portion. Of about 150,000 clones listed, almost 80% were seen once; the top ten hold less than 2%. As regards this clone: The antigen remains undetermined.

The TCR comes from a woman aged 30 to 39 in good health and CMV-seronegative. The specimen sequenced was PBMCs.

CDR3 nucleotide sequence: TGTGCCAGCCGGCCCCTGGGAGCCCAAGAGACCCAGTACTTC. Protein product: CASRPLGAQETQYF. The chain links TRBV11-2 to TRBJ2-5; TRBD2 is a possible D gene (5 bases). The CDR3 is made up of 14 amino acids. Germline V CDR1 and CDR2: SGHAT, FQNNGV. V shed 8 bases and J shed 1 base, with 14 bases lying between them.